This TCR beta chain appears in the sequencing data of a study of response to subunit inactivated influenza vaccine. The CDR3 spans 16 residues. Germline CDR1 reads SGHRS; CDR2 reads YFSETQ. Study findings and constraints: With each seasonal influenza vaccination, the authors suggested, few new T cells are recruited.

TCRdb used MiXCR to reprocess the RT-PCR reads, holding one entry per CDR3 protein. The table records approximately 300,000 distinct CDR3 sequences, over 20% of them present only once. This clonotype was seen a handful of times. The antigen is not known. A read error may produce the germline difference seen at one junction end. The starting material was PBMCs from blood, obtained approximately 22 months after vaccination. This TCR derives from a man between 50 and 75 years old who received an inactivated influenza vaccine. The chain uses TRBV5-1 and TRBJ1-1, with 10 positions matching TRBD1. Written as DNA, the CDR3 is TGCGCCAGCAGCTTCGACAGGGGGCGTTTGAAAACTGAAGCTTTCTTT. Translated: CASSFDRGRLKTEAFF.